This TCR beta chain was captured in a study of OX40 agonist ivuxolimab in advanced cancers. Sequencing was performed with immunoSEQ multiplex PCR; in TCRdb, only in-frame clones are kept and a portion is missing. This table holds 50,000 to 70,000 clones, 93% found once. Germline CDR1 and CDR2: SGDLS and YYNGEE. V gave up 4 bases and J gave up 0 bases, with 10 bases separating them. The CDR3 is 14 residues long. This chain joins TRBV9 and TRBJ1-1; no reliable D call. The clonotype originates from an adult with an advanced solid tumor such as melanoma, head and neck, liver or kidney cancer. Sequenced material: CD4+ or CD8+ T cells sorted from blood, taken in a trial of the OX40 agonist ivuxolimab. CDR3 sequence (DNA): TGTGCCAGCAGCCCCTCAACCCTGAACACTGAAGCTTTCTTT. It codes for CASSPSTLNTEAFF. Full variable domain (rest looked up from reference TRBV9 and TRBJ1-1): DSGVTQTPKHLITATGQRVTLRCSPRSGDLSVYWYQQSLDQGLQFLIQYYNGEERAKGNILERFSAQQFPDLHSELNLSSLELGDSALYFCASSPSTLNTEAFFGQGTRLTVV.